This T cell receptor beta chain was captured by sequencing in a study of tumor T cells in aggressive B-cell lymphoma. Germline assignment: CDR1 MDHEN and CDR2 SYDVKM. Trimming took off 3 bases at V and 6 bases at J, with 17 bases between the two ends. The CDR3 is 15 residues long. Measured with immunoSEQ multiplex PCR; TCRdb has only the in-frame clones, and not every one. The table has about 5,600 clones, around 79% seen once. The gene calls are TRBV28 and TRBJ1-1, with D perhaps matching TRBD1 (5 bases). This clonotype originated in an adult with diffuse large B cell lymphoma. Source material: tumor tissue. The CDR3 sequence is CASSFLAGRGPEAFF. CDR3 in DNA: TGTGCCAGCAGTTTCTTGGCAGGGAGGGGACCTGAAGCTTTCTTT.